This T cell receptor beta chain came from a study of OX40 agonist ivuxolimab in advanced cancers. About the full investigation: Ivuxolimab was an agonistic, fully human IgG2 monoclonal antibody directed against OX40 (CD134), a costimulatory receptor. Intravenous ivuxolimab was administered to patients every 2 weeks at six dose levels: 0.01, 0.1, 0.3, 1.5, 3 and 10 mg/kg. Among the roughly 54 dose-escalation patients, 19 had hepatocellular carcinoma, around 15 melanoma, 9 renal cell carcinoma and 9 head and neck cancer. A male proportion of about 79% and a mean age of approximately 58 years, ranging from 23 to 79, were recorded for the dose-escalation cohort. Prior anti-PD-1, anti-PD-L1 or anti-CTLA-4 therapy was permitted, and approximately 41% of dose-escalation patients had received checkpoint inhibitors. Partial responses occurred in three dose-escalation patients: two with cutaneous melanoma and one with hepatocellular carcinoma. The point of sequencing TCRbeta in the periphery was to test whether ivuxolimab changed TCR sequence diversity and drove clonal T-cell expansion. The monotherapy dose-escalation portion (N = 52 patients) of the phase I ivuxolimab trial is reported in the paper.

From the germline V gene, CDR1 is LGHNT and CDR2 is FRNRAP. V drops 1 base and J drops 0 bases, leaving 10 bases in between. The cysteine opens and the phenylalanine closes a CDR3 of 16 amino acids. CDR3 DNA is the only sequence kept; it has 48 bases, read in frame from the first base. To sequence the TCRbeta CDR3 region, genomic DNA was isolated from the sorted cells. TCRbeta CDR3 regions were sequenced using the immunoSEQ Assay. TCRdb took this table from immuneACCESS and kept in-frame rearrangements with V and J called. Such tables lack part of the clones; where checked against another copy, unresolved V genes explain under half of the gap, and the rest is unexplained. The sample has about 100,000 clones on record, about four fifths of them singletons. The ten most abundant clones make up roughly 5% of the sample. General findings and caveats noted by the study authors: At doses of 0.1 to 3.0 mg/kg, clonal expansion of both CD4+ and CD8+ blood T cells was observed from baseline to week 6. On average, CD8+ T cells showed more expanded clones than CD4+ T cells after ivuxolimab. Low levels of normalized T-cell clonal expansion were also seen in some nonresponding patients. Which antigens the clonally expanded peripheral T cells were specific for was not determined. Partial responders in the 0.1-3.0 mg/kg groups had among the lowest normalized peripheral clonal expansion, especially among CD8+ T cells.

The trial excluded patients who had a history of autoimmune disease or who were on systemic immunosuppression. Peripheral blood for TCR sequencing was collected from all dose cohorts at baseline, on cycle 4 day 1, and on cycle 7 day 1. Samples came from an open-label, multicenter, first-in-human phase I dose-escalation trial of ivuxolimab. Adults with locally advanced or metastatic head and neck squamous cell, hepatocellular, melanoma or renal cell carcinoma were enrolled in the trial. Before TCR sequencing, CD4+ and CD8+ T cells were separately sorted from peripheral blood. Concerning this clone: There is no known antigen for this receptor. Base-call qualities are not available, and no considerably larger clone is one nucleotide away.

The sequence joins TRBV12-5 to TRBJ2-1; TRBD2 is a possible D gene, resting on 5 matching bases. Material: CD4+ or CD8+ T cells sorted from blood, obtained in a trial of the OX40 agonist ivuxolimab. The sequence was collected from an adult with an advanced solid tumor such as melanoma, head and neck, liver or kidney cancer. The CDR3: CASGLGAGHSYNEQFF. The bases read TGTGCTAGTGGTTTGGGGGCGGGTCACTCCTACAATGAGCAGTTCTTC.